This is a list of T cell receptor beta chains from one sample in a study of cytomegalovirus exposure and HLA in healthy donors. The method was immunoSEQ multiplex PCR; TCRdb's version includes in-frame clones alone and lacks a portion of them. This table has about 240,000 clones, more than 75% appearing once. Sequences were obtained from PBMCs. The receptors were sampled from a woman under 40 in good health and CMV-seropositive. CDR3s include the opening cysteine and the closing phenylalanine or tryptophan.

CDR3: CASDLQGQGDEQYF; J: TRBJ2-7; V: TRBV2
CDR3: CASSQDKGSSEQYF; J: TRBJ2-7; V: TRBV4-2
CDR3: CASSPEGGRYNEQFF; J: TRBJ2-1; V: TRBV9
CDR3: CASVKGVEWNPADYGYTF; J: TRBJ1-2; V: TRBV10-2
CDR3: CASSKLRGPGGYTF; J: TRBJ1-2; V: TRBV21-1
CDR3: CASKEGAGREQYF; J: TRBJ2-7; V: TRBV27
CDR3: CASSSGTSWEEQFF; J: TRBJ2-1; V: TRBV27
CDR3: CASSPHLDTQYF; J: TRBJ2-3; V: TRBV25-1
CDR3: CASSLGGTTSSSYNEQFF; J: TRBJ2-1; V: TRBV5-1
CDR3: CASSPDTGYTEAFF; J: TRBJ1-1; V: TRBV5-1
CDR3: CASSLGSTGNTIYF; J: TRBJ1-3; V: TRBV5-1
CDR3: CASSPGQSYEQYF; J: TRBJ2-7; V: TRBV28
CDR3: CASSSPGTTYNEQFF; J: TRBJ2-1; V: TRBV5-4
CDR3: CASSESMNGYSYEQYF; J: TRBJ2-7; V: TRBV10-2
CDR3: CASSLATLADTQYF; J: TRBJ2-3; V: TRBV11-3
CDR3: CASSEALLRGPAYEQYF; J: TRBJ2-7; V: TRBV2
CDR3: CASSSHDLGTSLDEQFF; J: TRBJ2-1; V: TRBV5-1
CDR3: CASSEGAGDSNEQFF; J: TRBJ2-1; V: TRBV6-4
CDR3: CSVKTDSYEQYF; J: TRBJ2-7; V: TRBV29-1
CDR3: CASSHRGPREAFF; J: TRBJ1-1; V: TRBV5-1
CDR3: CASSQTGTSGSLTDTQYF; J: TRBJ2-3; V: TRBV4-1
CDR3: CASGFGDSGQETQYF; J: TRBJ2-5; V: TRBV7-9
CDR3: CASNRGTGTSNQPQHF; J: TRBJ1-5; V: TRBV19
CDR3: CASSQTGGNQPQHF; J: TRBJ1-5; V: TRBV6-5
CDR3: CASSHGQGARTYEQYF; J: TRBJ2-7; V: TRBV4-1
CDR3: CASSDSAGSGANVLTF; J: TRBJ2-6; V: TRBV6-4
CDR3: CAWSGTSGRAWGTDTQYF; J: TRBJ2-3; V: TRBV30
CDR3: CASSQGAGGPGEQYF; J: TRBJ2-7; V: TRBV4-1
CDR3: CASSGQGYSNQPQHF; J: TRBJ1-5; V: TRBV6-1
CDR3: CASSQDDRGRGWGYTF; J: TRBJ1-2; V: TRBV4-1
CDR3: CASSSGWAEQYF; J: TRBJ2-7; V: TRBV11-2
CDR3: CASRQEGANQPQHF; J: TRBJ1-5; V: TRBV27
CDR3: CATSRDRGGYGYTF; J: TRBJ1-2; V: TRBV15
CDR3: CASTARGLGREEQFF; J: TRBJ2-1; V: TRBV6-5
CDR3: CASSQFLNTGELFF; J: TRBJ2-2; V: TRBV14
CDR3: CASSLSTGNTDTQYF; J: TRBJ2-3; V: TRBV5-1
CDR3: CASSWARTSGRGVTGELFF; J: TRBJ2-2; V: TRBV5-1
CDR3: CASSLFLVGAGGTETQYF; J: TRBJ2-5; V: TRBV5-1
CDR3: CASSRLSYNEQFF; J: TRBJ2-1; V: TRBV19